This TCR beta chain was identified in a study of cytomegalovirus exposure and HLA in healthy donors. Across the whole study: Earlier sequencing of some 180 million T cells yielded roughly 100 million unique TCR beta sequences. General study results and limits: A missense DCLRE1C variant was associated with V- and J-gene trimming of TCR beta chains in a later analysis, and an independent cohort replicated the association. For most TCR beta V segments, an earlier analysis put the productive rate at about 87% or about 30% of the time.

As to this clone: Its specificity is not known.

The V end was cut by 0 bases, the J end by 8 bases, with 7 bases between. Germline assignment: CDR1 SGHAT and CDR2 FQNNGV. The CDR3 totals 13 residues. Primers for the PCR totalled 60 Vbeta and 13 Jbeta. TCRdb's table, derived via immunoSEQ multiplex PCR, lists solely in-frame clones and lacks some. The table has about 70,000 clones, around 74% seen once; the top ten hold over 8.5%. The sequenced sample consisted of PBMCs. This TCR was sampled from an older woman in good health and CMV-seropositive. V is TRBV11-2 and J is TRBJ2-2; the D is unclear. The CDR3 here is CASSLDPLGELFF. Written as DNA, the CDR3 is TGTGCCAGCAGCTTAGACCCCTTAGGGGAGCTGTTTTTT.